The subject of this entry is one T cell receptor beta chain. The antigen is not known. This specimen comes from a study of T cell repertoires in cytomegalovirus infection. Study-level information: TCR beta signatures that were public indicated CMV infection and matching HLA type.

With 0 bases removed from V and 4 bases from J, the gap between germline ends came to 16 bases. The germline gives CDR1 DFQATT, CDR2 SNEGSKA (reference sequence). This CDR3 has 15 residues. MiXCR, run by TCRdb on the reads, gives a single entry per CDR3 protein. The table shows approximately 150,000 distinct CDR3 sequences, with less than 25% occurring only once. The clonotype originates from a human donor in good health (CMV status not recorded). Some clones in this sample may be carry-over from other donors' samples. The chain couples TRBV20-1 to TRBJ2-7; a weak D match, TRBD1 (7 bases). This sample comprised CD8+ T cells from cultured PBMCs, obtained from culture after CMV antigen stimulation. CDR3 amino acids: CSARDMARGVYEQYF. CDR3 coding DNA: TGCAGTGCTAGAGATATGGCCAGGGGGGTTTACGAGCAGTACTTC.